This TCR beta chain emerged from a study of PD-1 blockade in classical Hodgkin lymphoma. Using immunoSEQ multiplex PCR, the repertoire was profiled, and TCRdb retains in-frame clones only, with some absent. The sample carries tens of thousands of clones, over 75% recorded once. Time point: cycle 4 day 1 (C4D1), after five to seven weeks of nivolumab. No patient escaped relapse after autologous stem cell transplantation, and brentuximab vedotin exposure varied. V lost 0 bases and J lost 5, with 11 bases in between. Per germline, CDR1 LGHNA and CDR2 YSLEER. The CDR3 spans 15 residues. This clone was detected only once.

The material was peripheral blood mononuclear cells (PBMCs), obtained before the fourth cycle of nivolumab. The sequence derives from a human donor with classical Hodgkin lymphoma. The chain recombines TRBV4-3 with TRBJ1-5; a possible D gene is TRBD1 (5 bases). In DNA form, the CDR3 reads TGCGCCAGCAGCCAAGAGACGGGGGTGGATCAGCCCCAGCATTTT. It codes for CASSQETGVDQPQHF.